This T cell receptor beta chain comes out of a study of shared clonotypes between healthy human individuals. Each cell subset's genomic DNA was divided evenly among several immunoSEQ plates. Using 200 ng DNA, tens of thousands of T cell genomes, the sorted-subset replicate PCRs were run. Clones were sequenced by immunoSEQ multiplex PCR, and TCRdb holds only the in-frame ones, with some missing. The table records about 2.1 million clones, about 93% of them present only once. CDR1 is SGHVS, CDR2 FNYEAQ, per germline. V was clipped by 5 bases and J by 3 bases, with 17 bases between them. This CDR3 has 16 residues. Naive CD8 cells comprised CD45RO-negative, CCR7-positively selected cells, excluding terminally differentiated effector memory CD45RA+ cells. None of the donors, who were healthy HIV-negative adults, had recently had acute infections or vaccinations.

Sequenced input: naive CD8+ T cells from PBMCs. This sequence was found in a man aged 18 to 35 in good health. Some clones in this sample may be carry-over from other donors' samples. V gene TRBV7-6 combines with J gene TRBJ1-3; D is unclear. CDR3 coding DNA: TGTGCCAGCAGCGTATCAACGACGGATCTTGGAAACACCATATATTTT. Translating it yields CASSVSTTDLGNTIYF.